These T cell receptor beta chains were read from a single sample in a study of blood T cell repertoires in COVID-19. The protocol was immunoSEQ multiplex PCR, while the TCRdb copy is restricted to in-frame clones and leaves out a portion. The repertoire consists of some 300,000 clones, with about nine tenths occurring once and the leading ten covering approximately 6%. The sample comprised peripheral blood. Receptors were obtained from a woman between 50 and 59 years old with COVID-19, enrolled during active disease. CDR3s include the opening cysteine and the closing phenylalanine or tryptophan. The order of the fields is V gene, J gene, D gene, clone size, CDR3 DNA, CDR3 protein. A D gene is named only where the DNA matches it firmly. For some rows the clone size is stated as once, few or many, or as a class when expanded; others skip it.

v_call: TRBV10-1; j_call: TRBJ2-7; d_call: TRBD1; clone_size: -; cdr3_nt: TGCGCCAGCGGACAGGGCGGTAGGGACGAGCAGTACTTC; cdr3_aa: CASGQGGRDEQYF
v_call: TRBV11-2; j_call: TRBJ2-7; d_call: -; clone_size: -; cdr3_nt: TGTGCCAGCAGCCCAGGACTATTTCCTGGGGAGCAGTACTTC; cdr3_aa: CASSPGLFPGEQYF
v_call: TRBV12-3/TRBV12-4; j_call: TRBJ1-1; d_call: TRBD1; clone_size: -; cdr3_nt: TGTGCCAGTATCGGGACAGGGAACACTGAAGCTTTCTTT; cdr3_aa: CASIGTGNTEAFF
v_call: TRBV11-2; j_call: TRBJ2-3; d_call: -; clone_size: -; cdr3_nt: TGTGCCAGCGGCGGTCGAGCGACAGATACGCAGTATTTT; cdr3_aa: CASGGRATDTQYF
v_call: TRBV5-1; j_call: TRBJ2-2; d_call: TRBD2; clone_size: -; cdr3_nt: TGCGCCAGCAGCCCCCGGACTAGCGGGACCTCCGGCGGGGAGCTGTTTTTT; cdr3_aa: CASSPRTSGTSGGELFF
v_call: TRBV4-1; j_call: TRBJ1-2; d_call: TRBD1; clone_size: -; cdr3_nt: TGCGCCAGCAGCCAAACGCGGACAGGGGTGGTTGGCCACACCTTC; cdr3_aa: CASSQTRTGVVGHTF
v_call: TRBV3-1/TRBV3-2; j_call: TRBJ2-1; d_call: TRBD2; clone_size: -; cdr3_nt: TGTGCCAGCAGCTCAGGACTAGCGGGGATCTCCTACAATGAGCAGTTCTTC; cdr3_aa: CASSSGLAGISYNEQFF
v_call: TRBV29-1; j_call: TRBJ1-1; d_call: TRBD1; clone_size: -; cdr3_nt: TGCAGCGTTGTGGTACAGGGGGCGGACACTGAAGCTTTCTTT; cdr3_aa: CSVVVQGADTEAFF
v_call: TRBV3-1/TRBV3-2; j_call: TRBJ1-1; d_call: -; clone_size: -; cdr3_nt: TGTGCCAGCAGCCAAGAGACAGCTTACACTGAAGCTTTCTTT; cdr3_aa: CASSQETAYTEAFF
v_call: TRBV5-6; j_call: TRBJ2-7; d_call: -; clone_size: -; cdr3_nt: TGTGCCAGCAGCTTCGACTTCCTAACCTACGAGCAGTACTTC; cdr3_aa: CASSFDFLTYEQYF
v_call: TRBV10-3; j_call: TRBJ1-1; d_call: TRBD1; clone_size: -; cdr3_nt: TGTGCCATGAACCCCGGGACAGGTGGTACTGAAGCTTTCTTT; cdr3_aa: CAMNPGTGGTEAFF
v_call: TRBV15; j_call: TRBJ2-5; d_call: -; clone_size: -; cdr3_nt: TGTGCCACCAGCAGAGAACTCCCCTCCCCCTCGTTAGGGGCCCCGAAGACCCAGTACTTC; cdr3_aa: CATSRELPSPSLGAPKTQYF
v_call: TRBV24-1; j_call: TRBJ2-7; d_call: TRBD1; clone_size: once; cdr3_nt: TGTGCCACCAGCGGGGGCGGGACAGGGGCCTACGAGCAGTACTTC; cdr3_aa: CATSGGGTGAYEQYF
v_call: TRBV4-3; j_call: TRBJ2-3; d_call: TRBD2; clone_size: -; cdr3_nt: TGCGCCAGCAGCCAAGTTAGAGGACTAGCGCCAGATACGCAGTATTTT; cdr3_aa: CASSQVRGLAPDTQYF
v_call: TRBV7-9; j_call: TRBJ2-1; d_call: TRBD1; clone_size: once; cdr3_nt: TGTGCCAGCAGGGAACCGACAGGGGGAATGGAGCAGTTCTTC; cdr3_aa: CASREPTGGMEQFF
v_call: TRBV7-3; j_call: TRBJ2-3; d_call: -; clone_size: -; cdr3_nt: TGTGCCAGCAGCCTTAGCACAGATACGCAGTATTTT; cdr3_aa: CASSLSTDTQYF
v_call: TRBV2; j_call: TRBJ1-3; d_call: -; clone_size: -; cdr3_nt: TGTGCCAGCAGTGGGGAGGTCACCATATATTTT; cdr3_aa: CASSGEVTIYF
v_call: TRBV19; j_call: TRBJ2-5; d_call: TRBD1; clone_size: -; cdr3_nt: TGTGCCAGTAGTAGGGGGACAGGGAAGTTCGAGACCCAGTACTTC; cdr3_aa: CASSRGTGKFETQYF
v_call: TRBV15; j_call: TRBJ1-1; d_call: -; clone_size: -; cdr3_nt: TGTGCCACCAGCAGAGGGGGGGGCCTGGAGGGCACTGAAGCTTTCTTT; cdr3_aa: CATSRGGGLEGTEAFF
v_call: TRBV19; j_call: TRBJ1-1; d_call: -; clone_size: -; cdr3_nt: TGTGCCAGTAGTGATCGCAGGGTGAACACTGAAGCTTTCTTT; cdr3_aa: CASSDRRVNTEAFF
v_call: TRBV18; j_call: TRBJ2-6; d_call: TRBD1; clone_size: -; cdr3_nt: TGTGCCAGCTCACCCACCGGGACAGTTGTCCTGACTTTC; cdr3_aa: CASSPTGTVVLTF
v_call: TRBV15; j_call: TRBJ2-1; d_call: TRBD2; clone_size: -; cdr3_nt: TGTGCCAACGGACTAGCGTCACACAATGAGCAGTTCTTC; cdr3_aa: CANGLASHNEQFF
v_call: TRBV11-3; j_call: TRBJ1-6; d_call: TRBD1; clone_size: -; cdr3_nt: TGTGCCAGCAGCTTATGGGGATTGGGGACAGGTGACGATTCACCCCTCCACTTT; cdr3_aa: CASSLWGLGTGDDSPLHF
v_call: TRBV5-1; j_call: TRBJ2-4; d_call: TRBD1; clone_size: -; cdr3_nt: TGCGCCAGCAGCTCTGGTACAGGGGCGAACATTCAGTACTTC; cdr3_aa: CASSSGTGANIQYF
v_call: TRBV7-3; j_call: TRBJ1-1; d_call: TRBD1; clone_size: -; cdr3_nt: TGTGCCAGCAGCCCTCAGGGGGGATCGGCTTTCTTT; cdr3_aa: CASSPQGGSAFF
v_call: TRBV30; j_call: TRBJ1-6; d_call: -; clone_size: -; cdr3_nt: TGTGCCTGGATGGGGAGGGTTTCACCCCTCCACTTT; cdr3_aa: CAWMGRVSPLHF